The 26 T cell receptor beta chains below were found in one sample sequenced in a study of tumor-infiltrating lymphocytes in localized non-small cell lung cancer. Generated by immunoSEQ multiplex PCR, the TCRdb table keeps only in-frame clones and is missing some. The profile shows approximately 12,000 clones, approximately 80% of them singletons. Sequenced input: uninvolved lung tissue not adjacent to the tumor. All receptors derive from a human donor with non-small cell lung cancer.

This clone was seen a few times. The rearrangement uses TRBV29-1 and TRBJ2-1; 8 nucleotides match TRBD2. V was pared by 3 bases and J by 4 bases, with 5 bases of the junction left unmatched. The CDR3 loop spans 14 amino acids. Germline V gene sequence: CDR1 SQVTM, CDR2 ANQGSEA. CDR3 bases: TGCAGCGTTGAGAGGGTAGCGGGGTACAATGAGCAGTTCTTC. It translates to CSVERVAGYNEQFF.

V is TRBV19 and J is TRBJ2-6; D call uncertain. This CDR3 spans 17 amino acids. Trimming left V 3 bases short and J 0 bases short, with 12 bases between. CDR1 LNHDA and CDR2 SQIVND come from the germline V gene (reference sequence). This chain's CDR3 is CASSMRILSSGANVLTF. CDR3 in DNA: TGTGCCAGTAGTATGAGAATCCTAAGCTCTGGGGCCAACGTCCTGACTTTC.

This chain joins TRBV5-8 and TRBJ1-1; unclear D gene. Per the germline V gene, CDR1 is SGHTS and CDR2 is YDEGEE. Trimming removed 2 bases from V and 0 bases from J, with 8 bases in between. The CDR3 contains 14 residues. CDR3 sequence: CASSFRGLNTEAFF. The CDR3 DNA reads TGTGCCAGCAGCTTCAGAGGGCTGAACACTGAAGCTTTCTTT.

Sample share makes this clone medium-sized. The chain carries TRBV27 and TRBJ1-1; D uncertain. Germline CDR1 is MNHEY and CDR2 is SMNVEV (reference sequence). Trimming stripped 6 bases from V and 2 bases from J, with 7 bases between. The CDR3 runs 12 residues. The CDR3 nucleotides read TGTGCCAGCAGGGAGGATAACACTGAAGCTTTCTTT. Residues: CASREDNTEAFF.

This clone has a handful of counts. The chain combines TRBV11-2 with TRBJ2-7, with TRBD1 as a possible D gene (5 bases). The germline gives CDR1 SGHAT, CDR2 FQNNGV. The V and J ends lost 2 bases and 5 bases respectively, with 13 bases between them. The CDR3 covers 14 residues. The CDR3 reads CASSLSTGPNEQYF. The CDR3 DNA reads TGTGCCAGCAGCTTAAGTACAGGCCCCAACGAGCAGTACTTC.

V gene TRBV5-6 combines with J gene TRBJ2-4; D gene ambiguous. CDR3 size: 15 residues. Germline assignment: CDR1 SGHDT and CDR2 YYEEEE. V dropped 2 bases and J dropped 0 bases, with 9 bases sitting between them. The CDR3 region is CASSLNLLAKNIQYF. Written as DNA, the CDR3 is TGTGCCAGCAGCTTAAACTTACTAGCCAAAAACATTCAGTACTTC.

V gene TRBV19 combines with J gene TRBJ2-2; 9 positions match TRBD1. The CDR3 is 15 amino acids. V shed 9 bases, J shed 1 base, and the junction held 6 bases outside the gene matches. Looked up from germline, CDR1 is LNHDA and CDR2 is SQIVND (reference sequence). The CDR3 reads CASKQGAGNTGELFF. The CDR3 nucleotides are TGTGCCAGCAAACAGGGGGCTGGGAACACCGGGGAGCTGTTTTTT.

The genes are TRBV6-1 and TRBJ2-2, with 8 bases fitting TRBD2. After removal of 11 bases from V and 4 bases from J, the junction contained 9 bases not matched to a gene. The germline gives CDR1 MNHNS, CDR2 SASEGT. This CDR3 comprises 14 residues. CDR3 protein: CAGGRLAGTGELFF. In DNA form, the CDR3 reads TGTGCCGGGGGGAGGCTAGCGGGCACCGGGGAGCTGTTTTTT.

The chain recombines TRBV6-5 with TRBJ2-3; weak D call: TRBD2 (6 bases). The V gene's germline CDR1 is MNHEY and CDR2 SVGAGI. Trimming left V 0 bases short and J 6 bases short, with 10 bases between. This CDR3 has 14 amino acids. CDR3: CASSYSGGRDTQYF. Here the CDR3 DNA reads TGTGCCAGCAGTTACTCGGGGGGAAGGGATACGCAGTATTTT.

This chain uses TRBV2 with TRBJ1-2; D ambiguous. The germline V and J ends were trimmed by 5 bases and 7 bases, with 14 bases remaining between them. The CDR3 contains 13 residues. Germline CDR1 and CDR2: SNHLY and FYNNEI. The CDR3 DNA is TGTGCCAGCAGTCGAACCGCCGACGGTGGCTACACCTTC. This encodes CASSRTADGGYTF.

The CDR3 sequence: CASSVEAGQGWTEAFF. The CDR3 DNA reads as TGTGCCAGCAGCGTAGAGGCGGGACAGGGGTGGACTGAAGCTTTCTTT. The genes are TRBV9 and TRBJ1-1, with 10 bases aligning to TRBD1. The CDR3 runs 16 residues. The junction had 7 bases not matched to a gene; V was cut back by 0 bases and J by 5 bases. Germline loops: CDR1 SGDLS, CDR2 YYNGEE.

The rearrangement links TRBV11-2 to TRBJ2-2; TRBD2 is a possible D gene (5 bases). From germline, CDR1 is SGHAT and CDR2 FQNNGV. The V end was cut by 1 base, the J end by 6 bases, with 9 bases between. The CDR3 covers 14 residues. This CDR3 is CASSLVSSSGELFF. The CDR3 coding sequence is TGTGCCAGCAGCTTAGTCTCTAGCTCCGGGGAGCTGTTTTTT.

A single count supports this clone. The genes are TRBV10-3 and TRBJ1-1, with TRBD1 matching over 8 bases. This CDR3 region has 16 residues. The J segment lost 0 bases and the V segment lost 3 bases, leaving 6 bases of the junction unmatched. Looked up from germline, CDR1 is ENHRY and CDR2 is SYGVKD. In DNA, the CDR3 is TGTGCCATCAGTGAACGGACAGGGAACCTGAACACTGAAGCTTTCTTT. This gives the protein CAISERTGNLNTEAFF.

The gene calls are TRBV5-1 and TRBJ2-5; D call uncertain. V gave up 0 bases and J gave up 1 base, with 7 bases separating them. The germline V gene has CDR1 SGHRS and CDR2 YFSETQ. The CDR3 is 14 residues long. The CDR3 protein is CASSLGQPQETQYF. The CDR3 DNA follows: TGCGCCAGCAGCTTGGGGCAGCCCCAAGAGACCCAGTACTTC.

A few counts support this clone. The V and J genes are TRBV5-1 and TRBJ2-5; 10 bases are shared with TRBD1. This CDR3 comprises 16 residues. CDR1 SGHRS and CDR2 YFSETQ come from the germline V gene. V lost 3 bases, J lost 5 bases, and 10 bases stayed unmatched. CDR3 amino acids: CASSSSPTGGEETQYF. In DNA, the CDR3 is TGCGCCAGCAGCTCCTCGCCGACAGGGGGCGAGGAGACCCAGTACTTC. The complete variable domain, with remaining parts taken from reference TRBV5-1 and TRBJ2-5, reads KAGVTQTPRYLIKTRGQQVTLSCSPISGHRSVSWYQQTPGQGLQFLFEYFSETQRNKGNFPGRFSGRQFSNSRSEMNVSTLELGDSALYLCASSSSPTGGEETQYFGPGTRLLVL.

This clone has more than one count but fewer than ten. The V gene is TRBV19, the J gene TRBJ1-5; D call uncertain. This CDR3 spans 13 amino acids. Trimming pared 3 bases from V and 4 bases from J, leaving 7 bases between. The germline V gene encodes CDR1 LNHDA and CDR2 SQIVND (reference sequence). CDR3 region: CASSIPSNQPQHF. CDR3 nucleotide sequence: TGTGCCAGTAGTATTCCTTCAAATCAGCCCCAGCATTTT.

V usage is TRBV7-2 and J usage is TRBJ1-1; TRBD1 is a possible D gene (6 bases). The CDR3 is made up of 13 amino acids. Per the germline V gene, CDR1 is SGHTA and CDR2 is FQGNSA. Trimming took off 2 bases at V and 3 bases at J, with 7 bases between the two ends. The CDR3 reads CASSLRTDTEAFF. In DNA form, the CDR3 reads TGTGCCAGCAGCTTAAGGACAGACACTGAAGCTTTCTTT.

The chain carries TRBV9 and TRBJ2-1; 8 nucleotides match TRBD2. CDR3 length: 15 amino acids. The germline CDR1 and CDR2 sequences are SGDLS and YYNGEE. Losses at the gene ends were 4 bases for V and 6 bases for J; bases not matched to a gene: 9. DNA for the CDR3: TGTGCCAGCAGCCCCCGAATGGCGGGAGGCAATGAGCAGTTCTTC. Protein sequence: CASSPRMAGGNEQFF.

The chain has TRBV12-5 and TRBJ1-1, with 7 nucleotides matching TRBD1. Trimming at V came to 4 bases and at J to 0 bases, leaving 2 bases not matched to a gene. The CDR3 is made up of 14 amino acids. The germline CDR1 and CDR2 sequences are LGHNT and FRNRAP. DNA for the CDR3: TGTGCTAGTGGTTGGGGACAGCTGAACACTGAAGCTTTCTTT. It translates to CASGWGQLNTEAFF.

The chain has TRBV2 and TRBJ1-5; D unresolved. Germline-derived CDR1 and CDR2 are SNHLY and FYNNEI. The ends were cut back, 7 bases at V and 5 bases at J, with 9 bases in the middle. This CDR3 has 12 amino acids. CDR3 amino acids: CASTSGYQPQHF. CDR3 bases: TGTGCCAGCACGTCCGGGTATCAGCCCCAGCATTTT.

The V and J genes are TRBV5-1 and TRBJ2-3, with TRBD2 matching over 10 bases. Germline V gene lookup returns CDR1 SGHRS and CDR2 YFSETQ. The trim removed 4 bases at V and 0 bases at J, leaving 8 bases unmatched. This CDR3 spans 17 amino acids. CDR3 region: CASSPSTSGHSTDTQYF. CDR3 DNA: TGCGCCAGCAGCCCGTCGACTAGCGGGCACAGCACAGATACGCAGTATTTT.

This rearrangement joins TRBV5-1 to TRBJ2-2; D unclear. The germline V gene encodes CDR1 SGHRS and CDR2 YFSETQ. The CDR3 has 15 residues. Trimming cost V 2 bases and J 2 bases, with 10 bases left between them. The CDR3 DNA reads TGCGCCAGCAGCTTTCTACAGCTTAACACCGGGGAGCTGTTTTTT. It encodes CASSFLQLNTGELFF.

The V call is TRBV9, the J call TRBJ2-5; D possibly corresponds to TRBD2 (5 bases). Germline lookup yields CDR1 SGDLS and CDR2 YYNGEE. V dropped 4 bases and J dropped 5 bases, with 12 bases sitting between them. The CDR3 loop spans 13 amino acids. The CDR3 here is CASSFGPGETQYF. The CDR3 coding sequence is TGTGCCAGCAGCTTCGGACCGGGGGAGACCCAGTACTTC.

This clone was detected only a few times. The J gene is TRBJ1-6, the V gene TRBV18; D uncertain. Deletions cut 3 bases from V and 0 bases from J, with 15 bases between. The CDR3 spans 18 residues. From germline, CDR1 is KGHSH and CDR2 LQKENI. The CDR3 DNA follows: TGTGCCAGCTCACCTACCGGCGGGGAAAGCTCCTATAATTCACCCCTCCACTTT. It is translated as CASSPTGGESSYNSPLHF.

This sequence joins TRBV29-1 and TRBJ1-1; D gene unclear. With 6 bases removed from V and 5 bases from J, the gap between germline ends came to 25 bases. The CDR3 sequence is 16 residues long. Germline lookup yields CDR1 SQVTM and CDR2 ANQGSEA. The CDR3 nucleotides read TGCAGCGTGGGTGGGCTCCCGGGAAACCCGAGGACTGAAGCTTTCTTT. This translates into CSVGGLPGNPRTEAFF.

This clone was observed a single time. The CDR3 DNA reads TGTGCCAGCAGCGCCCGCGGGACTAGCTGGAACACCGGGGAGCTGTTTTTT. This translates into CASSARGTSWNTGELFF. The rearrangement uses TRBV7-6 and TRBJ2-2; 9 positions agree with TRBD2. The J segment lost 1 base and the V segment lost 5 bases, leaving 8 bases of the junction unmatched. The CDR3 has 17 residues. The V gene's germline CDR1 is SGHVS and CDR2 FNYEAQ. Full variable domain (rest looked up from reference TRBV7-6 and TRBJ2-2): GAGVSQSPRYKVTKRGQDVALRCDPISGHVSLYWYRQALGQGPEFLTYFNYEAQQDKSGLPNDRFSAERPEGSISTLTIQRTEQRDSAMYRCASSARGTSWNTGELFFGEGSRLTVL.